This T cell receptor beta chain was sequenced for a study of blood T cells in healthy people across ages. This clonotype was counted only a few times. For the second PCR, which ran for roughly 7 to 11 cycles, a sample-barcoded 5' primer and a J-beta primer mix were used. MiXCR, run by TCRdb on the 5' RACE reads, gives a single entry per CDR3 protein. Here the sample spans roughly 1,500,000 distinct CDR3 sequences, roughly 32% being singletons. The CDR3 is 15 residues long. The ends were cut back, 8 bases at V and 6 bases at J, with 21 bases in the middle. The J gene is TRBJ2-3, the V gene TRBV12-3 or TRBV12-4; D tentatively reads TRBD1 or TRBD2 (5 bases each). This receptor was identified in a woman in her thirties in good health. Sequenced: blood. The CDR3 region has the DNA TGTGCCAGCCTCCCAGTCGGGGCTAGGGCCGATACGCAGTATTTT. Translation gives CASLPVGARADTQYF.